These T cell receptor beta chains were read from a single sample in a study of patients and donors after allogeneic stem cell transplantation. TCRdb recomputed calls from the RT-PCR reads with MiXCR, one row per CDR3 protein. Of over 200,000 distinct CDR3 sequences in the sample, roughly 38% were seen once. Sample: blood, either unsorted or a sorted T cell fraction (not recorded which). These receptors all stem from a human donor who was either an allogeneic HSCT recipient or a stem cell or donor lymphocyte infusion donor (not recorded which). It is not recorded whose cells these are; they may come from a transplant donor. CDR3s leave out the opening cysteine and the closing phenylalanine or tryptophan. Fields, in order: V gene, J gene, CDR3 protein.

V gene: TRBV10-3; J gene: TRBJ2-3; CDR3 protein: AIRGTSGGSNSDTQY
V gene: TRBV6-4; J gene: TRBJ2-2; CDR3 protein: ASSDSVTTGELF
V gene: TRBV5-1; J gene: TRBJ2-5; CDR3 protein: ASSPGTGGKETQY
V gene: TRBV10-1; J gene: TRBJ1-4; CDR3 protein: ASSGKTSTNEKLF
V gene: TRBV20-1; J gene: TRBJ2-1; CDR3 protein: SAPGTSGANEQF
V gene: TRBV9; J gene: TRBJ1-4; CDR3 protein: ASSVESRVNEKLF
V gene: TRBV5-1; J gene: TRBJ1-6; CDR3 protein: ASSWDDSPLH
V gene: TRBV28; J gene: TRBJ2-7; CDR3 protein: ASSPSRRGSSVFYEQY
V gene: TRBV27; J gene: TRBJ2-1; CDR3 protein: ASSTKVAGKYNEQF
V gene: TRBV9; J gene: TRBJ2-2; CDR3 protein: ASSVAGGYPGELF
V gene: TRBV6-2/TRBV6-3; J gene: TRBJ2-4; CDR3 protein: ASSLGGSVSIQY
V gene: TRBV5-1; J gene: TRBJ1-4; CDR3 protein: ASSEGGVGEKLF
V gene: TRBV6-2/TRBV6-3; J gene: TRBJ2-3; CDR3 protein: ASSLAGGTPDTQY
V gene: TRBV12-3/TRBV12-4; J gene: TRBJ1-1; CDR3 protein: ASSLRGPRTEAF
V gene: TRBV28; J gene: TRBJ1-1; CDR3 protein: ASRPPGGGGKTEAF
V gene: TRBV6-5; J gene: TRBJ1-2; CDR3 protein: ASRRTGSGYGYT
V gene: TRBV12-3/TRBV12-4; J gene: TRBJ2-1; CDR3 protein: ASSSRTSGLYNEQF
V gene: TRBV28; J gene: TRBJ1-3; CDR3 protein: ASSFARVDTIY
V gene: TRBV15; J gene: TRBJ1-1; CDR3 protein: ATSRDYGLGEAF
V gene: TRBV29-1; J gene: TRBJ1-6; CDR3 protein: SVLLGYNSPLH
V gene: TRBV4-2; J gene: TRBJ1-1; CDR3 protein: ASSQGEMWGGTEAF
V gene: TRBV4-2; J gene: TRBJ2-3; CDR3 protein: ASSQVTGGKYTDTQY
V gene: TRBV7-2; J gene: TRBJ1-4; CDR3 protein: ASSPANEKLF
V gene: TRBV11-2; J gene: TRBJ1-1; CDR3 protein: ASSLDRSTPF
V gene: TRBV12-3/TRBV12-4; J gene: TRBJ1-5; CDR3 protein: ASSLMGGQPQH
V gene: TRBV18; J gene: TRBJ1-4; CDR3 protein: ASSPLGARDEKLF
V gene: TRBV19; J gene: TRBJ2-1; CDR3 protein: ASSPMAYNEQF
V gene: TRBV5-1; J gene: TRBJ1-5; CDR3 protein: ASSLEGGAGNQPQH
V gene: TRBV21-1; J gene: TRBJ2-2; CDR3 protein: ATPHTGNTGELF
V gene: TRBV12-3/TRBV12-4; J gene: TRBJ1-2; CDR3 protein: ASSFQGYGYT
V gene: TRBV29-1; J gene: TRBJ2-3; CDR3 protein: SVEDGSQHEDTQY
V gene: TRBV7-9; J gene: TRBJ1-6; CDR3 protein: ATTSQSVGSSPLH
V gene: TRBV4-3; J gene: TRBJ1-6; CDR3 protein: ASSQDIQGGSPLH
V gene: TRBV5-1; J gene: TRBJ1-6; CDR3 protein: ASSWGDRNSPLH
V gene: TRBV10-3; J gene: TRBJ2-3; CDR3 protein: AISGTPGGAGTDTQY
V gene: TRBV5-6; J gene: TRBJ1-6; CDR3 protein: ASSLAPSPLH
V gene: TRBV20-1; J gene: TRBJ1-2; CDR3 protein: SALRTSYGYT
V gene: TRBV19; J gene: TRBJ2-3; CDR3 protein: ASSMGQGPDTQY
V gene: TRBV7-2; J gene: TRBJ1-2; CDR3 protein: ASSLEGAHLDGYT
V gene: TRBV4-1; J gene: TRBJ2-5; CDR3 protein: ASSQFSSGGGETQY
V gene: TRBV7-3; J gene: TRBJ1-3; CDR3 protein: ASSLGPYSGNTIY
V gene: TRBV20-1; J gene: TRBJ1-2; CDR3 protein: SANREAAYGYT
V gene: TRBV6-1; J gene: TRBJ1-4; CDR3 protein: ASSEARDEKLF
V gene: TRBV9; J gene: TRBJ2-1; CDR3 protein: ASSLAPTGRGNEQF
V gene: TRBV21-1; J gene: TRBJ1-2; CDR3 protein: ASSKGEGQGASGYT
V gene: TRBV4-3; J gene: TRBJ1-2; CDR3 protein: ASSQDVTAADYGYT